The 13 T cell receptor beta chains below were found in one sample sequenced in a study of T cell responses to AZD1222 COVID-19 vaccine. Clones were read by immunoSEQ multiplex PCR, and TCRdb kept only the in-frame ones, dropping some. This table holds some 100,000 clones, approximately 90% found once. This sample comprised peripheral blood, obtained 28 days after the second AZD1222 dose. Receptors were obtained from an adult who received the AZD1222 COVID-19 vaccine.

This clone has only a few counts. The chain is built from TRBV14 and TRBJ1-1; D gene ambiguous. Germline CDR1 reads SGHDN; CDR2 reads FVKESK. V lost 6 bases and J lost 5, with 13 bases in between. The length of the CDR3 is 13 residues. The CDR3 DNA reads TGTGCCAGCAGGGCCGGGTGGGAGACTGAAGCTTTCTTT. It encodes CASRAGWETEAFF.

With regard to this clone: This sample also contains other DNA sequences that code for the same CDR3. The chain carries TRBV7-2 and TRBJ1-1; D uncertain. V was pared by 3 bases and J by 1 base, with 6 bases between. Germline CDR1 reads SGHTA; CDR2 reads FQGNSA. The CDR3 runs 13 residues. The CDR3 is CASSLGRNTEAFF. The CDR3 bases are TGTGCCAGCAGCTTGGGTAGGAACACTGAAGCTTTCTTT. Based on the CDR3 plus reference TRBV7-2 and TRBJ1-1, the full variable domain is GAGVSQSPSNKVTEKGKDVELRCDPISGHTALYWYRQSLGQGLEFLIYFQGNSAPDKSGLPSDRFSAERTGGSVSTLTIQRTQQEDSAVYLCASSLGRNTEAFFGQGTRLTVV.

This chain uses TRBV5-4 with TRBJ2-3; perhaps TRBD1 as D (5 bases). V gave up 4 bases and J gave up 2 bases, with 14 bases separating them. CDR1 and CDR2 from the germline V gene are SGHNT and YYREEE (reference sequence). This CDR3 has 15 amino acids. CDR3 DNA sequence: TGTGCCAGCAGCGGGGCGGTACAGACCACAGATACGCAGTATTTT. Protein: CASSGAVQTTDTQYF.

This rearrangement joins TRBV11-2 to TRBJ2-3; weak D call: TRBD2 (6 bases). The CDR3 totals 18 residues. The germline gives CDR1 SGHAT, CDR2 FQNNGV. V was clipped by 3 bases and J by 0 bases, with 19 bases between them. The chain's CDR3 is CASSFSGGAGLSTDTQYF. In nucleotides, the CDR3 is TGTGCCAGCAGCTTCTCGGGCGGGGCAGGACTTAGCACAGATACGCAGTATTTT.

This chain connects TRBV7-3 to TRBJ2-6, with no clear D. The V and J ends lost 3 bases and 0 bases respectively, with 6 bases between them. The CDR3 extends over 15 amino acids. Germline V gene lookup returns CDR1 SGHTA and CDR2 FQGTGA. The CDR3 DNA reads TGTGCCAGCAGCTTGATGCCCTCTGGGGCCAACGTCCTGACTTTC. This encodes CASSLMPSGANVLTF.

This sequence joins TRBV7-9 and TRBJ1-1; weak D call: TRBD1 (6 bases). The CDR3 spans 15 residues. Per germline, CDR1 SEHNR and CDR2 FQNEAQ (reference sequence). Trimming took 1 base from V and 8 from J, leaving 17 bases between them. CDR3 DNA: TGTGCCAGCAGCTTAGTCGCGTTGAGACAGGCGGAAGCTTTCTTT. This gives the protein CASSLVALRQAEAFF.

The gene calls are TRBV30 and TRBJ1-5; no clear D gene. The germline gives CDR1 GTSNPN, CDR2 SVGIG (reference sequence). The CDR3 loop spans 13 amino acids. V was cut by 0 bases and J by 5 bases, with 8 bases left in between. The CDR3 DNA follows: TGTGCCTGGAGTGTACGGATGGATCAGCCCCAGCATTTT. The encoded protein is CAWSVRMDQPQHF.

This CDR3 is CATGGRSTDTQYF. The CDR3 DNA reads as TGTGCCACAGGTGGACGTTCCACAGATACGCAGTATTTT. The rearrangement joins TRBV19 to TRBJ2-3; D not resolved. The V end lost 10 bases, the J end lost 2 bases, and 13 bases lay between the germline ends. This CDR3 is built from 13 residues. Germline values: CDR1 LNHDA, CDR2 SQIVND (reference sequence).

In its sample, this clone was seen once. The chain couples TRBV5-6 to TRBJ2-1; D gene unclear. The V end lost 4 bases, the J end lost 2 bases, and 13 bases lay between the germline ends. CDR3 size: 15 residues. CDR1 is SGHDT, CDR2 YYEEEE, per germline. The CDR3 loop is CASSRLGQTYNEQFF. CDR3 in DNA: TGTGCCAGCAGCCGGCTAGGGCAGACCTACAATGAGCAGTTCTTC.

This sequence joins TRBV5-8 and TRBJ2-2, with 7 bases fitting TRBD2. Germline assignment: CDR1 SGHTS and CDR2 YDEGEE. Unmatched junction bases numbered 12, after V lost 4 bases and J lost 3 bases. CDR3 length: 17 amino acids. The chain's CDR3 is CASSRPGVSGHTGELFF. DNA for the CDR3: TGTGCCAGCAGCCGACCGGGGGTTAGCGGGCACACCGGGGAGCTGTTTTTT. Combining the CDR3 with reference TRBV5-8 and TRBJ2-2 gives the whole variable domain EAGVTQSPTHLIKTRGQQATLRCSPISGHTSVYWYQQALGLGLQFLLWYDEGEERNRGNFPPRFSGRQFPNYSSELNVNALELEDSALYLCASSRPGVSGHTGELFFGEGSRLTVL.

The J gene is TRBJ1-2, the V gene TRBV4-1; 12 bases are shared with TRBD1. Germline CDR1 is MGHRA and CDR2 is YSYEKL. The trim removed 0 bases at V and 7 bases at J, leaving 15 bases unmatched. This CDR3 has 19 amino acids. CDR3 in amino acids: CASSQEGYGTGGFVSGYTF. CDR3 sequence (DNA): TGCGCCAGCAGCCAAGAGGGGTACGGGACAGGGGGCTTCGTCTCTGGCTACACCTTC.

The gene calls are TRBV5-4 and TRBJ1-5; D not certain. The germline gives CDR1 SGHNT, CDR2 YYREEE (reference sequence). The CDR3 is made up of 15 amino acids. V was cut by 0 bases and J by 7 bases, with 14 bases left in between. CDR3 amino acids: CASSLAGRRNQPQHF. The CDR3 region has the DNA TGTGCCAGCAGCTTGGCCGGCAGAAGGAACCAGCCCCAGCATTTT.

V gene TRBV5-4 combines with J gene TRBJ2-7, with D tentatively TRBD1 (5 bases). Germline values: CDR1 SGHNT, CDR2 YYREEE (reference sequence). This CDR3 has 15 amino acids. V lost 0 bases, J lost 2 bases, and 12 bases lay in between. In DNA form, the CDR3 reads TGTGCCAGCAGCTTGGATCAGACAGAAGCCTACGAGCAGTACTTC. Its translation is CASSLDQTEAYEQYF.